This TCR beta chain comes out of a study of shared clonotypes between healthy human individuals. Study context: Per donor, three plates held CD4 naive cells, three held CD4 memory, two held CD8 naive and one held CD8 memory.

For this clone: Its target is not known.

Study-wide results and caveats: Clonotypes which were not shared had lower generation probabilities than clonotypes that all four donors shared.

The CDR3 totals 11 residues. The V gene's germline CDR1 is ENHRY and CDR2 SYGVKD. Germline trimming cut 10 bases from V and 9 bases from J; bases unmatched to any gene: 4. CD45RA+ naive and CD45RA-negative memory subsets were separated from CD4+ cells. Original analysis: Filtering differed since immunoSEQ provided only junctions, with no quality scores. Libraries were prepared by immunoSEQ multiplex PCR; TCRdb keeps only in-frame clonotypes and omits some of them. V, J and clone size derive from that table, while D and trimming were established from the DNA sequence. The data hold millions of clones, with around nine tenths observed a single time.

The chain combines TRBV10-3 with TRBJ2-1; TRBD1 agrees at 9 bases. Sequenced: naive CD4+ T cells sorted from blood. Regarding subset: CD45RA+ positively selected. This clonotype was sampled from a man in his late teens or twenties in good health. CDR3 DNA sequence: TGTGCCACCAGACAGGGGGGTGAGCAGTTCTTC. This translates into CATRQGGEQFF.